Below are 25 T cell receptor beta chains sequenced from a single sample in a study of T cells in Graves' hyperthyroidism and ophthalmopathy. Amplified regions were TCR beta CDR3 sequences from RNA transcripts. Using the HTBI primer set, a first-round RT-PCR was run on the TCR CDR3. Using its own MiXCR run on the multiplex PCR reads, TCRdb lists one record per CDR3 protein. Of about 420,000 distinct CDR3 sequences in the sample, 15% to 17% were seen once. The sequenced sample was blood. Source of these receptors: a woman between 18 and 29 years old with Graves' hyperthyroidism.

This clonotype was seen at least ten times. V usage is TRBV5-1 and J usage is TRBJ2-7, with 9 positions matching TRBD1. J gave up 4 bases and V 3 bases, and 5 bases lay outside the gene matches. The CDR3 has 14 residues. Germline assignment: CDR1 SGHRS and CDR2 YFSETQ. The CDR3 spells CASSWETGGYEQYF. The CDR3 DNA reads as TGCGCCAGCAGCTGGGAGACAGGGGGGTACGAGCAGTACTTC.

The sample holds many counts of this clonotype. The chain is built from TRBV12-3 or TRBV12-4 and TRBJ1-6; no clear D gene. V dropped 0 bases and J dropped 10 bases, with 7 bases sitting between them. The CDR3 consists of 13 residues. CDR3 protein: CASSLARVSPLHF. CDR3 DNA: TGTGCCAGCAGTTTAGCTCGGGTCTCACCCCTCCACTTT.

The chain employs TRBV19 and TRBJ2-7, with D maybe TRBD1 (6 bases). Trimming shortened V by 2 bases and J by 2 bases, and 13 bases separated the two germline ends. This CDR3 contains 15 residues. CDR1 is LNHDA and CDR2 is SQIVND in the germline V gene (reference sequence). The CDR3 bases are TGTGCCAGTAGTATAATCTCGGACAGTACCTACGAGCAGTACTTC. The encoded protein is CASSIISDSTYEQYF.

This clonotype was counted many times. J is TRBJ1-5 and V is TRBV6-1; TRBD1 agrees at 7 bases. V shed 8 bases, J shed 1 base, and the junction held 5 bases outside the gene matches. Germline V gives CDR1 MNHNS, CDR2 SASEGT. CDR3 size: 14 residues. The CDR3 reads CASSGQMSNQPQHF. In DNA form, the CDR3 reads TGTGCCAGCTCGGGACAGATGAGCAATCAGCCCCAGCATTTT.

The chain uses TRBV27 and TRBJ2-1; a possible D gene is TRBD2 (5 bases). The ends were cut back, 2 bases at V and 10 bases at J, with 12 bases in the middle. CDR3 length: 13 residues. Germline assignment: CDR1 MNHEY and CDR2 SMNVEV (reference sequence). The CDR3, as DNA: TGTGCCAGCAGTTTACGCGGACGGGAAGAGCAGTTCTTC. Translation: CASSLRGREEQFF.

On this clonotype: A read error may produce the germline difference seen at one junction end. This rearrangement joins TRBV27 to TRBJ1-1, with 7 bases matching TRBD1. CDR1 MNHEY and CDR2 SMNVEV come from the germline V gene (reference sequence). The CDR3 is 16 residues long. The DNA of the CDR3 is TGTGCCAGCAGTTTATCGGTGGACAGGTGGGGGACTGAAGCTTCCTTT. Protein product: CASSLSVDRWGTEASF.

This clonotype has just one count. This sequence joins TRBV9 and TRBJ2-2; D assignment may be TRBD1 or TRBD2 (5 bases each). The CDR3 has 15 amino acids. V lost 0 bases to trimming and J lost 6 bases, with 12 bases between them. Germline V CDR1 and CDR2: SGDLS, YYNGEE. CDR3 DNA sequence: TGTGCCAGCAGCGTAGACGGGGCGTCCGCCGGGGAGCTGTTTTTT. The encoded protein is CASSVDGASAGELFF.

This clonotype was observed at least ten times. The chain employs TRBV11-1 and TRBJ2-3; TRBD2 matches at 8 bases. V shed 1 base and J 0 bases; nucleotides not matched to a gene: 3. The CDR3 extends over 16 amino acids. CDR1 is SGHAT and CDR2 is FQDESV in the germline V gene (reference sequence). The CDR3 here is CASSLGTSSSTDTQYF. CDR3 DNA: TGTGCCAGCAGCTTAGGGACTAGCTCTAGCACAGATACGCAGTATTTT. Based on the CDR3 plus reference TRBV11-1 and TRBJ2-3, the full variable domain is EAEVAQSPRYKITEKSQAVAFWCDPISGHATLYWYRQILGQGPELLVQFQDESVVDDSQLPKDRFSAERLKGVDSTLKIQPAELGDSAMYLCASSLGTSSSTDTQYFGPGTRLTVL.

Of note for this clonotype: One end of the junction does not line up with germline, which may come from a read error. The chain is built from TRBV5-1 and TRBJ1-1; D not resolved. Germline assignment: CDR1 SGHRS and CDR2 YFSETQ. The CDR3 is made up of 18 amino acids. The CDR3: CATSRDKGQFGTGTEAFF. The CDR3, as DNA: TGTGCCACCAGCAGAGATAAGGGTCAGTTCGGTACGGGGACTGAAGCTTTCTTT.

This clonotype occurred many times. The chain employs TRBV12-3 or TRBV12-4 and TRBJ2-2; TRBD1 matches at 7 bases. CDR3 length: 14 amino acids. After removal of 7 bases from V and 1 base from J, the junction contained 3 bases not matched to a gene. CDR3 in amino acids: CASKWTGNTGELFF. DNA for the CDR3: TGTGCCAGCAAGTGGACAGGGAACACCGGGGAGCTGTTTTTT.

This clonotype was detected ten times or more. CDR3 protein: CSATTPTRHGYTF. In DNA form, the CDR3 reads TGCAGTGCAACGACTCCAACCAGGCATGGCTACACCTTC. This chain links TRBV20-1 with TRBJ1-2; D is uncertain. The CDR3 runs 13 residues. Germline loops: CDR1 DFQATT, CDR2 SNEGSKA (reference sequence). The V gene lost 6 bases and the J gene lost 6 bases, with 17 bases spanning the gap.

This clonotype was detected only a few times. The chain joins TRBV4-1 to TRBJ1-5; D is undetermined. The CDR3 has 14 amino acids. The V and J ends lost 5 bases and 5 bases respectively, with 13 bases between them. Per germline, CDR1 MGHRA and CDR2 YSYEKL. CDR3 sequence (DNA): TGCGCCAGCAGCTTGGAGTGGCGGGATCAGCCCCAGCATTTT. Its translation is CASSLEWRDQPQHF.

This clonotype occurred many times. The rearrangement uses TRBV20-1 and TRBJ1-1; TRBD1 might be the D (5 bases). Germline V lookup: CDR1 DFQATT, CDR2 SNEGSKA (reference sequence). The CDR3 consists of 14 residues. Trimming removed 6 bases from V and 0 bases from J, with 14 bases in between. The CDR3 bases are TGCAGTGCCGGGGGAGTTGGCTTGAACACTGAAGCTTTCTTT. Translated, it gives CSAGGVGLNTEAFF.

This clonotype was detected ten times or more. The chain joins TRBV3-1 to TRBJ2-1, with 7 bases lining up with TRBD2. V gave up 1 base and J gave up 3 bases; unmatched junction bases: 3. The CDR3 is 15 amino acids. CDR1 is LGHDT and CDR2 is YNNKEL in the germline V gene (reference sequence). The CDR3 loop is CASSQVLAVYNEQFF. For the CDR3, the DNA is TGTGCCAGCAGCCAAGTCCTAGCGGTCTACAATGAGCAGTTCTTC.

The sample holds many counts of this clonotype. This chain links TRBV20-1 with TRBJ1-2; TRBD1 matches 8 bases. The V gene end was trimmed by 2 bases and the J gene end by 3 bases; junction bases not matched to a gene: 5. This CDR3 contains 14 residues. Per the germline V gene, CDR1 is DFQATT and CDR2 is SNEGSKA (reference sequence). CDR3: CSARRTGGDYGYTF. The CDR3 DNA reads TGCAGTGCTAGACGTACAGGGGGGGACTATGGCTACACCTTC.

V is TRBV12-3 or TRBV12-4 and J is TRBJ1-5; D ambiguous. The CDR3 is 16 amino acids. Trimming took off 0 bases at V and 4 bases at J, with 13 bases between the two ends. This CDR3 is CASSLAVGVGNQPQHF. CDR3 sequence (DNA): TGTGCCAGCAGTTTAGCGGTAGGTGTAGGGAATCAGCCCCAGCATTTT.

This clonotype was seen many times. This sequence joins TRBV19 and TRBJ1-2; no clear D. Germline CDR1 LNHDA, CDR2 SQIVND (reference sequence). The CDR3 spans 15 residues. V lost 4 bases to trimming and J lost 4 bases, with 16 bases between them. The CDR3 nucleotides are TGTGCCAGTAGTACCCCCGAATGGCACGGCTATGGCTACACCTTC. Translation: CASSTPEWHGYGYTF.

The V call is TRBV4-1, the J call TRBJ1-2; D is perhaps TRBD1 (5 bases). CDR1 and CDR2 from the germline V gene are MGHRA and YSYEKL. Trimming pared 4 bases from V and 6 bases from J, leaving 9 bases between. This CDR3 has 12 amino acids. The CDR3 DNA is TGCGCCAGCAGCCGGGGGGGGAATGGCTACACCTTC. Protein: CASSRGGNGYTF.

The CDR3 bases are TGTGCCAGTAGTATAGATCCTGAAGGGGGAAACACTGAAGCTTTCTTT. This codes for CASSIDPEGGNTEAFF. The chain recombines TRBV19 with TRBJ1-1, with D possibly TRBD1 on 6 matching bases. The length of the CDR3 is 16 residues. Germline V gene lookup returns CDR1 LNHDA and CDR2 SQIVND (reference sequence). Between the trimmed V and J ends, which lost 0 bases and 2 bases, there was a span of 13 bases.

Points on this clonotype: At one boundary the junction diverges from the germline segment, which might be a read error. CDR3 DNA sequence: TGTGCCAGCAGTTCCCAACAGGGCTATAGTGGCAACTATGGCTGCACCTTC. Translation gives CASSSQQGYSGNYGCTF. This chain uses TRBV6-1 with TRBJ1-2; a possible D gene is TRBD1 (6 bases). This CDR3 is 17 amino acids long. The germline gives CDR1 MNHNS, CDR2 SASEGT.

There are a few counts of this clonotype. The V call is TRBV29-1, the J call TRBJ2-5; maybe TRBD1 (7 bases). Germline CDR1 and CDR2: SQVTM and ANQGSEA. This CDR3 contains 14 residues. Trimming pared 7 bases from V and 4 bases from J, leaving 19 bases between. The DNA of the CDR3 is TGCAGCGCTGCGGGGACAGCCGGGTCAGAGACCCAGTACTTC. Encoded protein: CSAAGTAGSETQYF.

The chain couples TRBV27 to TRBJ1-4; D not certain. Germline-derived CDR1 and CDR2 are MNHEY and SMNVEV (reference sequence). V lost 3 bases to trimming and J lost 7 bases, with 9 bases between them. The CDR3 has 13 amino acids. The CDR3 region is CASSFEGSEKLFF. CDR3 DNA sequence: TGTGCCAGCAGTTTTGAGGGAAGTGAAAAACTGTTTTTT.

This clonotype was recorded many times. The chain couples TRBV6-5 to TRBJ2-3; either TRBD1 or TRBD2 may fit D (5 bases each). This CDR3 comprises 15 residues. V was clipped by 0 bases and J by 2 bases, with 9 bases between them. Germline loops: CDR1 MNHEY, CDR2 SVGAGI. CDR3 sequence: CASSYSGTFTDTQYF. CDR3 sequence (DNA): TGTGCCAGCAGTTACTCGGGGACCTTCACAGATACGCAGTATTTT.

V and J are TRBV7-9 and TRBJ1-3; D not resolved. V lost 2 bases and J 3 bases, leaving 14 bases between the germline ends. Germline CDR1 SEHNR, CDR2 FQNEAQ (reference sequence). The length of the CDR3 is 16 residues. In DNA form, the CDR3 reads TGTGCCAGCAGCTTAATGGGAGGAGGTGATGGAAACACCATATATTTT. This encodes CASSLMGGGDGNTIYF.

Ten or more counts support this clonotype. The chain employs TRBV9 and TRBJ2-1; D uncertain. The CDR3 runs to 16 residues. V lost 3 bases and J 0 bases, leaving 13 bases between the germline ends. The germline V gene encodes CDR1 SGDLS and CDR2 YYNGEE. The CDR3 loop is CASSAATFDSYNEQFF. CDR3 in DNA: TGTGCCAGCAGCGCGGCTACATTCGACTCCTACAATGAGCAGTTCTTC. Filled out from reference TRBV9 and TRBJ2-1, the complete variable domain reads DSGVTQTPKHLITATGQRVTLRCSPRSGDLSVYWYQQSLDQGLQFLIQYYNGEERAKGNILERFSAQQFPDLHSELNLSSLELGDSALYFCASSAATFDSYNEQFFGPGTRLTVL.